Listed below are T cell receptor beta chains from one sample, sequenced in a study of glioma-infiltrating T cells. Each CDR3 protein gets one entry after TCRdb re-called the multiplex PCR reads with MiXCR. The sample records about 410,000 distinct CDR3 sequences, 41% being singletons. Sequencing was carried out using glioma tissue, nonneoplastic brain tissue, or PBMCs (not recorded which). All receptors come from a human donor with low-grade glioma or glioblastoma, undergoing nonglioma brain surgery, or in good health (not recorded which). Each CDR3 is given with its conserved first and last residue. Where a row states a size, it is once, few, many or the class of an expanded clone; other rows omit it.

j_call v_call clone_size cdr3_aa
TRBJ2-1 TRBV15 many CATSRASLPYNEQFF
TRBJ2-1 TRBV5-1 . CASSFLERSSYNEQFF
TRBJ2-1 TRBV27 . CASSPLGTSGYNEQFF
TRBJ2-3 TRBV20-1 many CSARTGKGTDTQYF
TRBJ2-7 TRBV18 . CASSPPGQPYEQHF
TRBJ1-3 TRBV20-1 . CSARDRSSGNTIYF
TRBJ1-1 TRBV10-3 . CAISESGGAFF
TRBJ2-3 TRBV4-3 . CASSLSGISTDTQYF
TRBJ2-1 TRBV20-1 many CSAPTSGRPNEQFF
TRBJ2-7 TRBV7-2 many CASSLARTGEQYF
TRBJ2-2 TRBV7-2 . CASSLAAGANTGELFF
TRBJ1-4 TRBV28 many CASSGVWGEKLFF
TRBJ1-4 TRBV3-1 many CASSFRRDEKLFF
TRBJ2-7 TRBV12-3/TRBV12-4 . CASNLLGRSSYEQYF
TRBJ2-5 TRBV20-1 few CSAGPGGGRETQYF
TRBJ2-1 TRBV7-2 . CASRRVGSSYNEQFF
TRBJ2-3 TRBV28 many CASSPGQGYTDTQYF
TRBJ2-7 TRBV20-1 . CSARGAERGGNYEQYF
TRBJ2-1 TRBV7-2 . CASSPAGYDEQFF
TRBJ2-7 TRBV7-2 . CASSSDFITGGKFPYKQYF
TRBJ2-7 TRBV27 many CASARGYEQYF
TRBJ1-1 TRBV20-1 many CSASRDRGTEAFF
TRBJ2-7 TRBV7-2 few CASSLASLWDKGAYEQYF
TRBJ2-2 TRBV6-2/TRBV6-3 . CASSYPGGNTGELFF
TRBJ1-5 TRBV5-1 . CASSLTGVNNQPQHF
TRBJ1-3 TRBV4-1 . CASSQSGRPSSGNSIYF
TRBJ2-1 TRBV15 . CATSSPLYGESRGFYNEQFF
TRBJ2-1 TRBV4-2 . CASSQETDNEQFF
TRBJ2-3 TRBV7-9 many CASSFSGDTQYF
TRBJ2-7 TRBV3-1 . CASSPGGPGEYRYEQYF
TRBJ2-7 TRBV19 once CASSDGRHSYEQYF
TRBJ2-1 TRBV18 few CASSPAGSSYNEQFF
TRBJ2-7 TRBV7-9 . CASSLGTAEQYF